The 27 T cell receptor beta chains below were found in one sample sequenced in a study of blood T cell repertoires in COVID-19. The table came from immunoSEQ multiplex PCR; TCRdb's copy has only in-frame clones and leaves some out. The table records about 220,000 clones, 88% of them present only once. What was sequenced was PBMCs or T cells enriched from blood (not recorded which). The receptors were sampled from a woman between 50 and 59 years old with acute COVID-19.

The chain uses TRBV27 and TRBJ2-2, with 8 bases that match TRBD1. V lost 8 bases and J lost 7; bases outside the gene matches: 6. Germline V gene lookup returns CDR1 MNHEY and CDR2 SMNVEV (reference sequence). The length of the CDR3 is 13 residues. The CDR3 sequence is CASGTGGGGELFF. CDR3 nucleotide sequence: TGTGCCAGCGGAACAGGGGGAGGCGGGGAGCTGTTTTTT.

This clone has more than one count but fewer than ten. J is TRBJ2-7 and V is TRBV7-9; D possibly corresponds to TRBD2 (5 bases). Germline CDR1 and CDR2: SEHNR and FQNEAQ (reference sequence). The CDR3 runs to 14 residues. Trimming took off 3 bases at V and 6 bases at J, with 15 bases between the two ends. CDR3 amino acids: CASSFGGSLREQYF. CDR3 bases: TGTGCCAGCAGCTTCGGCGGGTCCCTACGCGAGCAGTACTTC.

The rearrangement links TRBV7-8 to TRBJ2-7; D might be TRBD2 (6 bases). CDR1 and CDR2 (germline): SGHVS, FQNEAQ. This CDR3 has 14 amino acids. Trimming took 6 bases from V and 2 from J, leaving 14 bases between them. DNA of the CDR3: TGTGCCAGCAGGGTTTCAGCGGGTCCCTACGAGCAGTACTTC. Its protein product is CASRVSAGPYEQYF. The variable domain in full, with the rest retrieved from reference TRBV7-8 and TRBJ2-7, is GAGVSQSPRYKVAKRGQDVALRCDPISGHVSLFWYQQALGQGPEFLTYFQNEAQLDKSGLPSDRFFAERPEGSVSTLKIQRTQQEDSAVYLCASRVSAGPYEQYFGPGTRLTVT.

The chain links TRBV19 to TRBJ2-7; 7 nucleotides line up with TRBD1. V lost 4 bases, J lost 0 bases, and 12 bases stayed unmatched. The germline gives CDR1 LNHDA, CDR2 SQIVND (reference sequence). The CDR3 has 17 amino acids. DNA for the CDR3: TGTGCCAGTAGTACGAAATTCCCCGGGACAGACTCCTACGAGCAGTACTTC. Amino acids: CASSTKFPGTDSYEQYF. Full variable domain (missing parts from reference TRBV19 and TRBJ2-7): DGGITQSPKYLFRKEGQNVTLSCEQNLNHDAMYWYRQDPGQGLRLIYYSQIVNDFQKGDIAEGYSVSREKKESFPLTVTSAQKNPTAFYLCASSTKFPGTDSYEQYFGPGTRLTVT.

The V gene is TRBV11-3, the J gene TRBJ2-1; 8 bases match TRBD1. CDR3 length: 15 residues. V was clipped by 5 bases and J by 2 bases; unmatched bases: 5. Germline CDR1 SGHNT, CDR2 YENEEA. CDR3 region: CASSPGGPTYNEQFF. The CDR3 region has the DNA TGTGCCAGCAGCCCAGGGGGCCCTACCTACAATGAGCAGTTCTTC.

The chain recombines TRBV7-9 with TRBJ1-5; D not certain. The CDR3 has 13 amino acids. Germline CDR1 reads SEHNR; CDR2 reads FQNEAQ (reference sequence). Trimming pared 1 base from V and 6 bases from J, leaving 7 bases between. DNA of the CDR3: TGTGCCAGCAGCTTAGGGCTTCTTCAGCCCCAGCATTTT. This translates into CASSLGLLQPQHF.

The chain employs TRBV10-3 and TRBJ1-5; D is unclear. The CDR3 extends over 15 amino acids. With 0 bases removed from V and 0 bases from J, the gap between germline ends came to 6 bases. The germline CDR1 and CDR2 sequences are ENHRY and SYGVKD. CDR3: CAISESRGSNQPQHF. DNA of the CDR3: TGTGCCATCAGTGAGTCACGGGGTAGCAATCAGCCCCAGCATTTT.

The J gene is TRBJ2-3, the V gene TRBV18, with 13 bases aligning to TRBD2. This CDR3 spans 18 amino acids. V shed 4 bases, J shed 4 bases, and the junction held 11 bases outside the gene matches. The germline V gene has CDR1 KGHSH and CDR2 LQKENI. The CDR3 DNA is TGTGCCAGCTCACACCTTCCAGGGACTAGCGGGACAGCAGATACGCAGTATTTT. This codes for CASSHLPGTSGTADTQYF.

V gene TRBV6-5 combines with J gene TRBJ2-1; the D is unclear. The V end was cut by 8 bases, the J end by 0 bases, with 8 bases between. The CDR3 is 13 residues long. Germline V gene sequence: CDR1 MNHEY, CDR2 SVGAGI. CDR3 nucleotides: TGTGCCAGCGGCGGCAGCTCCTACAATGAGCAGTTCTTC. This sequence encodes CASGGSSYNEQFF.

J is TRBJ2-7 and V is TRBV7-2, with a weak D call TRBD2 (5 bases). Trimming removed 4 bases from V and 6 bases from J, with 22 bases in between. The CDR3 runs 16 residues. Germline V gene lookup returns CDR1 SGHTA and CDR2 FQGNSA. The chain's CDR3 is CASSSPLGFARGEQYF. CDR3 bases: TGTGCCAGCAGCTCCCCCTTGGGCTTCGCTCGGGGCGAGCAGTACTTC.

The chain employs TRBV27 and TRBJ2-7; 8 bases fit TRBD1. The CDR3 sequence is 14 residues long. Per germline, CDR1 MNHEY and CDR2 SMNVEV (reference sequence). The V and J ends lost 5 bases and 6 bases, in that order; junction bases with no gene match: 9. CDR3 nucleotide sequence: TGTGCCAGCAGTCCCGGACAGGGTGGAGGCGAGCAGTACTTC. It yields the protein CASSPGQGGGEQYF.

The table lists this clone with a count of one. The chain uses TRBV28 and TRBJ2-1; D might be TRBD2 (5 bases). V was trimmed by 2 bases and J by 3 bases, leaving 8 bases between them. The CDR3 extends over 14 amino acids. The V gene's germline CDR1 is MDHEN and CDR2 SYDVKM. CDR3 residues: CASSLPGNYNEQFF. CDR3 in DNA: TGTGCCAGCAGTTTACCCGGGAACTACAATGAGCAGTTCTTC. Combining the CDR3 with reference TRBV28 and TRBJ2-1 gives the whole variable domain DVKVTQSSRYLVKRTGEKVFLECVQDMDHENMFWYRQDPGLGLRLIYFSYDVKMKEKGDIPEGYSVSREKKERFSLILESASTNQTSMYLCASSLPGNYNEQFFGPGTRLTVL.

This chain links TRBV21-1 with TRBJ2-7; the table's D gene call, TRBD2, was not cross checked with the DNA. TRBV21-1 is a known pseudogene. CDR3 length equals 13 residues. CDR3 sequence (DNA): TGTGCCTTACGAGGTGGGTCACCCTACGAGCAGTACTTC. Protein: CALRGGSPYEQYF.

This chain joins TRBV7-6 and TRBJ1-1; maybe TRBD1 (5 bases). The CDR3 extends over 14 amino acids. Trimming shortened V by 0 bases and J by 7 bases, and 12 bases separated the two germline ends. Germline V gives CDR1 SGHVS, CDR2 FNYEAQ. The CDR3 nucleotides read TGTGCCAGCAGCTTAGCGGGTCGGGGGAGTGAAGCTTTCTTT. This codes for CASSLAGRGSEAFF.

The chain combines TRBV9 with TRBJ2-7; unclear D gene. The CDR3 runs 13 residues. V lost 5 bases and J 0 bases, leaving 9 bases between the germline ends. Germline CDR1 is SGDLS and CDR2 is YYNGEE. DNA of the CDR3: TGTGCCAGCAGTGGGCTTTACTCCTACGAGCAGTACTTC. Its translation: CASSGLYSYEQYF.

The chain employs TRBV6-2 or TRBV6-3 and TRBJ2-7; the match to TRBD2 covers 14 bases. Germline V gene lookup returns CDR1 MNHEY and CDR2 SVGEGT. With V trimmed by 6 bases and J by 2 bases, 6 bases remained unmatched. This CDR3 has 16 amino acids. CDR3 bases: TGTGCCAGCAGCCGACTAGCGGGAGGGCCGACCTACGAGCAGTACTTC. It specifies CASSRLAGGPTYEQYF.

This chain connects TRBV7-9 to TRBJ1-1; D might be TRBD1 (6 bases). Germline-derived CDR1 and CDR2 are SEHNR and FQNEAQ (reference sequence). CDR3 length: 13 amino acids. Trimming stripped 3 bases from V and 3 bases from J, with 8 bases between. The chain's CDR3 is CASSFGQYTEAFF. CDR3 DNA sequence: TGTGCCAGCAGCTTTGGACAGTACACTGAAGCTTTCTTT.

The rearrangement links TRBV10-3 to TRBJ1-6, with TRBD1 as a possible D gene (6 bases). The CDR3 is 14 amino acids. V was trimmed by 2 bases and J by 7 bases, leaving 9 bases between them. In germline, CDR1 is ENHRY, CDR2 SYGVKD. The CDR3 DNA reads TGTGCCATCAGTGAGGACAGGACGAATTCACCCCTCCACTTT. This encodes CAISEDRTNSPLHF.

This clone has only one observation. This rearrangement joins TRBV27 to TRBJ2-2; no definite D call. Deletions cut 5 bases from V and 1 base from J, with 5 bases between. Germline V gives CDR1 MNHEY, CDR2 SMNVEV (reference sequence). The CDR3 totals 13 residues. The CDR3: CASSPWNTGELFF. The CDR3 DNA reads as TGTGCCAGCAGTCCATGGAACACCGGGGAGCTGTTTTTT.

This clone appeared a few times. The CDR3 DNA sequence: TGTGCCAGCAGCCCCTTAGGGAGGGAGACCCAGTACTTC. Protein product: CASSPLGRETQYF. The gene calls are TRBV7-3 and TRBJ2-5; perhaps TRBD2 as D (6 bases). This CDR3 spans 13 amino acids. Germline CDR1 SGHTA, CDR2 FQGTGA. Trimming took off 5 bases at V and 5 bases at J, with 12 bases between the two ends.

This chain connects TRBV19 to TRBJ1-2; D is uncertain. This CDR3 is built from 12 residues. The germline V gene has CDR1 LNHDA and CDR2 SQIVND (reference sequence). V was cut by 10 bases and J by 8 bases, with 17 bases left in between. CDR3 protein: CATVTETFGYTF. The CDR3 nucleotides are TGTGCCACCGTCACGGAGACTTTCGGCTACACCTTC.

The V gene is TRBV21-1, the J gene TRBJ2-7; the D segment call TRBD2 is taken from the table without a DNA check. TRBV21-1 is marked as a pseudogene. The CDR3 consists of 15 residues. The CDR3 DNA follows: TGTGCCAGCAGCACAGAAAAGCGGTCGGGAGGCGAGCAGTACTTC. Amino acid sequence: CASSTEKRSGGEQYF.

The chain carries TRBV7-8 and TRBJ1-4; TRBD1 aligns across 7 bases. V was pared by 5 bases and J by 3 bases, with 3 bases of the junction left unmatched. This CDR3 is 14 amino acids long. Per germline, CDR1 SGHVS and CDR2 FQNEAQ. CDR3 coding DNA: TGTGCCAGCAGCCGAGGGACAGCTAATGAAAAACTGTTTTTT. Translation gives CASSRGTANEKLFF.

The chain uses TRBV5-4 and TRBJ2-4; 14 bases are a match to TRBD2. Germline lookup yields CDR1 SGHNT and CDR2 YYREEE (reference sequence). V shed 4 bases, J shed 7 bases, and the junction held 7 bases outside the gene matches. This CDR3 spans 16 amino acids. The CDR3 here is CASSTGTSGRGNIQYF. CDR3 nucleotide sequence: TGTGCCAGCAGCACCGGGACTAGCGGGAGAGGGAACATTCAGTACTTC.

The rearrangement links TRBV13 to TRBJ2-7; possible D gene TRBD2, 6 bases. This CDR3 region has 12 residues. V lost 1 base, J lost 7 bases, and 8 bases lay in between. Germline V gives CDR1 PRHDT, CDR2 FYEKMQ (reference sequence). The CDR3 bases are TGTGCCAGCAGCTTAGTAGGGAGGGAGCAGTACTTC. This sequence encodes CASSLVGREQYF.

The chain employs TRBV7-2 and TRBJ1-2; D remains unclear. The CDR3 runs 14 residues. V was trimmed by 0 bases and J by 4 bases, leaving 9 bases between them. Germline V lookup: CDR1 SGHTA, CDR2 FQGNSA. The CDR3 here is CASSLAVGSYGYTF. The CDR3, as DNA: TGTGCCAGCAGCTTAGCGGTGGGGAGCTATGGCTACACCTTC.

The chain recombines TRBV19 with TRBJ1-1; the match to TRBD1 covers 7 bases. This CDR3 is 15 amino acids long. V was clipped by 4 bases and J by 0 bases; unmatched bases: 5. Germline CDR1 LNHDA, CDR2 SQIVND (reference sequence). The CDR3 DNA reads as TGTGCCAGTAGTAGCCAGGGGGGATTGAACACTGAAGCTTTCTTT. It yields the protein CASSSQGGLNTEAFF.